These T cell receptor beta chains were read from a single sample in a study of metastatic and nonmetastatic thyroid tumors. With MiXCR, TCRdb reprocessed the PCR reads. The sample yields about 21,000 clones, approximately 25% seen once. Material for sequencing was blood. The receptors stem from a female donor with papillary thyroid cancer or a benign thyroid nodule (not recorded which). Some clones in this sample may be carry-over from other donors' samples. Both conserved end residues are part of each CDR3. A D gene is named only where the DNA matches it firmly. The size entry is marked missing in some rows and otherwise reads once, few, many or a size class.

CDR3 DNA: TGTGCCAGCAGTAAACAGGTCAACTCCTACGAGCAGTACTTC
CDR3 protein: CASSKQVNSYEQYF
clone size: many
D gene: .
V gene: TRBV6-2/TRBV6-3
J gene: TRBJ2-7

CDR3 DNA: TGTTCCAGTAGTTCCCTGGTCACGTTCGCGAACACAGGGGAGCTGTTTTTT
CDR3 protein: CSSSSLVTFANTGELFF
clone size: .
D gene: .
V gene: TRBV19
J gene: TRBJ2-2

CDR3 DNA: TGTGCCAGCAGTCCAAGCGACAGTAAAGCTTTCTTT
CDR3 protein: CASSPSDSKAFF
clone size: few
D gene: .
V gene: TRBV12-3/TRBV12-4
J gene: TRBJ1-1

CDR3 DNA: TGTGCCAGCAGTTCCTCCACCGGGGAGCTGTTTTTT
CDR3 protein: CASSSSTGELFF
clone size: .
D gene: .
V gene: TRBV6-2/TRBV6-3
J gene: TRBJ2-2

CDR3 DNA: TGCGCCAGCAGCCTGACTAGCGGGGGCACAGATACGCAGTATTTT
CDR3 protein: CASSLTSGGTDTQYF
clone size: medium-sized
D gene: TRBD2
V gene: TRBV5-1
J gene: TRBJ2-3

CDR3 DNA: TGCGCCAGCAGCTTTGACAGGGTAGGCACTGAAGCTTTCTTT
CDR3 protein: CASSFDRVGTEAFF
clone size: medium-sized
D gene: TRBD1
V gene: TRBV5-1
J gene: TRBJ1-1

CDR3 DNA: TGCAGCGTGGGGGGACAGAGCTCCTACGAGCAGTACTTC
CDR3 protein: CSVGGQSSYEQYF
clone size: many
D gene: .
V gene: TRBV29-1
J gene: TRBJ2-7

CDR3 DNA: TGTGCCAGCAGTTTATCAGTGGGCTATGGCTACACCTTC
CDR3 protein: CASSLSVGYGYTF
clone size: many
D gene: .
V gene: TRBV7-3
J gene: TRBJ1-2

CDR3 DNA: TGTGCCAGCAGCTTAGGCGTAGGCGCAGGAAACACCATATATTTT
CDR3 protein: CASSLGVGAGNTIYF
clone size: many
D gene: .
V gene: TRBV7-2
J gene: TRBJ1-3

CDR3 DNA: TGCGCCAGCAGCCCCAAGCGGGAGGGCTCCTACGAGCAGTACTTC
CDR3 protein: CASSPKREGSYEQYF
clone size: medium-sized
D gene: TRBD2
V gene: TRBV4-3
J gene: TRBJ2-7

CDR3 DNA: TGTGCCAGCAGTTACGACAGTAATCAGCCCCAGCATTTT
CDR3 protein: CASSYDSNQPQHF
clone size: many
D gene: .
V gene: TRBV6-5
J gene: TRBJ1-5

CDR3 DNA: TGTGCCAGCAGCTTAGCTAGGTCCACCTACGAGCAGTACTTC
CDR3 protein: CASSLARSTYEQYF
clone size: medium-sized
D gene: .
V gene: TRBV7-2
J gene: TRBJ2-7

CDR3 DNA: TGTGCCACCAGTGATCCTGACCTCTCCCATGGATCTGGGGCCAACGTCCTGACTTTC
CDR3 protein: CATSDPDLSHGSGANVLTF
clone size: .
D gene: .
V gene: TRBV24-1
J gene: TRBJ2-6